This T cell receptor (beta chain) is drawn from a study of CD4 and CD8 cells across lung adenocarcinoma regions. Donors had localized lung adenocarcinoma, a non-small cell lung cancer. The germline V gene encodes CDR1 KGHDR and CDR2 SFDVKD. There are 14 residues in the CDR3. The V segment lost 4 bases and the J segment 4 bases; nucleotides outside the gene matches: 2. This clonotype was seen a few times. Each CDR3 protein gets one entry after TCRdb re-called the PCR reads with MiXCR. The table includes almost 7,000 distinct CDR3 sequences, approximately 49% detected once. The chain carries TRBV24-1 and TRBJ2-3; 9 positions match TRBD1. This TCR was sampled from a male donor with lung adenocarcinoma. The CD4 and CD8 labels of this study may be unreliable. The sequenced sample was CD8+ T cells from the center of a lung tumor. The CDR3 coding sequence is TGTGCCACCAGTGAACAGGGGGCGGCAGATACGCAGTATTTT. This sequence encodes CATSEQGAADTQYF.